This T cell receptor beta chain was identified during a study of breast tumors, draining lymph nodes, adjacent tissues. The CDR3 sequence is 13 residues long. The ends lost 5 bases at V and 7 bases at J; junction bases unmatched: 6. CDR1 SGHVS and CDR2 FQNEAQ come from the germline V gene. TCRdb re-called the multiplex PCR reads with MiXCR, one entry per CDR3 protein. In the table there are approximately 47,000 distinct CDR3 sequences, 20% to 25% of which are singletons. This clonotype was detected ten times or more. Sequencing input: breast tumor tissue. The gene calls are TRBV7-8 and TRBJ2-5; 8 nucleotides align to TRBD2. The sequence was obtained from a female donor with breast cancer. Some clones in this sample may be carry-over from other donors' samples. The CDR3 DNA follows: TGTGCCAGCAGCCAGCGGGGGAAGGGGACCCAGTACTTC. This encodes CASSQRGKGTQYF.